These 9 T cell receptor beta chains share one sample of origin, sequenced in a study of cytomegalovirus exposure and HLA in healthy donors. Generated by immunoSEQ multiplex PCR, the TCRdb table keeps only in-frame clones and is missing some. There are hundreds of thousands of clones in the sample; around 86% occur only once, and 1.5% to 2.5% lies in the top ten. The sequenced sample consisted of PBMCs. These receptors were collected from a woman between 18 and 29 years old in good health and CMV-seropositive.

This chain uses TRBV27 with TRBJ1-1; unclear D gene. Trimming removed 5 bases at V and 7 bases at J, with 14 bases between. There are 13 residues in the CDR3. Germline V gives CDR1 MNHEY, CDR2 SMNVEV (reference sequence). CDR3 loop: CASSSLLEHEAFF. CDR3 DNA sequence: TGTGCCAGCAGTAGTCTTTTGGAGCATGAAGCTTTCTTT.

This chain joins TRBV5-1 and TRBJ2-1; D ambiguous. V was cut by 0 bases and J by 2 bases, with 9 bases left in between. Germline CDR1 reads SGHRS; CDR2 reads YFSETQ. This CDR3 has 15 amino acids. The CDR3 loop reads CASSLDGTAYNEQFF. The CDR3 DNA reads TGCGCCAGCAGCTTGGACGGTACAGCCTACAATGAGCAGTTCTTC.

V gene TRBV28 combines with J gene TRBJ2-5; TRBD2 is a possible D gene (5 bases). Looked up from germline, CDR1 is MDHEN and CDR2 is SYDVKM. The V and J ends lost 4 bases and 0 bases respectively, with 12 bases between them. There are 15 residues in the CDR3. CDR3 bases: TGTGCCAGCAGTTCGCTACTAGGAAACCAAGAGACCCAGTACTTC. Protein product: CASSSLLGNQETQYF.

The V gene is TRBV10-3, the J gene TRBJ1-1, with 7 bases matching TRBD1. J gave up 5 bases and V 4 bases, and 4 bases lay outside the gene matches. This CDR3 spans 13 amino acids. Germline-derived CDR1 and CDR2 are ENHRY and SYGVKD. CDR3 protein: CAISGLTGTEAFF. DNA of the CDR3: TGTGCCATCAGTGGATTGACAGGGACTGAAGCTTTCTTT.

CDR3 DNA sequence: TGCGCCAGCAGCTTGTCATCGGGGAACGAGCAGTACTTC. Translating it yields CASSLSSGNEQYF. The chain has TRBV5-1 and TRBJ2-7; tentatively, D is TRBD2 (5 bases). Germline lookup yields CDR1 SGHRS and CDR2 YFSETQ. The CDR3 has 13 amino acids. V lost 1 base, J lost 5 bases, and 10 bases lay in between.

This chain links TRBV2 with TRBJ1-3; TRBD1 matches at 9 bases. This CDR3 spans 14 amino acids. The germline V gene encodes CDR1 SNHLY and CDR2 FYNNEI. Trimming removed 10 bases from V and 4 bases from J; junction bases left unmatched: 8. The CDR3 reads CAILQGARGNTIYF. The CDR3 region has the DNA TGTGCCATCCTACAGGGGGCGCGAGGAAACACCATATATTTT. Supplemented by reference TRBV2 and TRBJ1-3, the full variable domain reads EPEVTQTPSHQVTQMGQEVILRCVPISNHLYFYWYRQILGQKVEFLVSFYNNEISEKSEIFDDQFSVERPDGSNFTLKIRSTKLEDSAMYFCAILQGARGNTIYFGEGSWLTVV.

This chain uses TRBV28 with TRBJ2-3; possibly TRBD2 for D (5 bases). Deletions cut 5 bases from V and 5 bases from J, with 14 bases between. Germline CDR1 is MDHEN and CDR2 is SYDVKM. The CDR3 contains 14 residues. The CDR3 coding sequence is TGTGCCAGCAGTCGGAGCGGATTCGTAGATACGCAGTATTTT. Its translation is CASSRSGFVDTQYF.

The chain links TRBV2 to TRBJ2-2; 11 bases match TRBD1. The CDR3 runs 15 residues. Germline loops: CDR1 SNHLY, CDR2 FYNNEI. Losses at the gene ends were 8 bases for V and 1 base for J; bases not matched to a gene: 3. The CDR3 DNA reads as TGTGCCAGCGGACAGGGGGCGGTGAACACCGGGGAGCTGTTTTTT. It yields the protein CASGQGAVNTGELFF.

As concerns this clone: One end of the junction varies from germline; a read error may be responsible. V and J are TRBV5-1 and TRBJ1-1, with 7 bases identical to TRBD1. The germline gives CDR1 SGHRS, CDR2 YFSETQ. The CDR3 runs 12 residues. The CDR3 here is CASSLDEEGASF. The CDR3 DNA is TGCGCCAGCAGCTTGGACGAAGAGGGGGCCTCCTTT.